This TCR beta chain is from a study of T cells after yellow fever vaccination. TCRdb processed the 5' RACE reads anew with MiXCR; each CDR3 protein has one entry. The repertoire has more than 300,000 distinct CDR3 sequences, around 10% of them found once; the top ten carry less than 3.5%. With 6 bases clipped from V and 3 bases from J, the junction kept 6 bases outside the gene matches. This CDR3 comprises 15 residues. Germline CDR1 is WSHSY and CDR2 is SAAADI. Sequences were derived from CD4+ T cells sorted from PBMCs, sampled 45 days after the yellow fever booster vaccination. The TCR sequence derives from a man in his late teens or twenties who received the YFV17D yellow fever vaccine. The chain recombines TRBV10-2 with TRBJ2-1; 9 bases line up with TRBD2. The CDR3 reads CASRGSGGNYNEQFF. In DNA, the CDR3 is TGCGCCAGCAGGGGGAGCGGGGGGAACTACAATGAGCAGTTCTTC.